Below, one TCR beta chain is given with its context. The antigen is undetermined. This entry comes from a study of OX40 agonist ivuxolimab in advanced cancers. Study details: Males comprised approximately 84% of the group, whose mean age was approximately 60 years (range 23 to 79). Whole-study findings and limits: Clonal expansion was among the lowest in partial responders at 0.1-3.0 mg/kg, especially CD8+.

TCRdb's copy holds only in-frame clones and misses some; the assay was immunoSEQ multiplex PCR. The data show around 98,000 clones, 87% seen once. Trimming stripped 3 bases from V and 3 bases from J, with 17 bases between. This CDR3 has 16 amino acids. CDR1 is SGHNT, CDR2 YYREEE, per germline (reference sequence). Blood draws occurred at baseline, cycle 4 day 1, and cycle 7 day 1. The rearrangement links TRBV5-4 to TRBJ2-3; D possibly uses TRBD1 or TRBD2 (6 bases each). The clonotype comes from an adult with an advanced solid tumor such as melanoma, head and neck, liver or kidney cancer. Specimen: CD4+ or CD8+ T cells sorted from blood, collected in a trial of the OX40 agonist ivuxolimab. The CDR3, as DNA: TGTGCCAGCAGCTCATGGGTGGGGGGCGAAACAGATACGCAGTATTTT. It specifies CASSSWVGGETDTQYF.